This T cell receptor beta chain appears in the sequencing data of a study of blood T cell repertoires in COVID-19. Study context: Researchers got acute and convalescent COVID-19 samples from the United States, Italy and Spain. Sample material is recorded as cDNA or gDNA derived from T cells, B-cell-depleted T cells, or PBMCs.

This clone was observed once. Original processing notes: The assay estimated nucleated cells by amplifying reference gene primers. Sequencing was performed with immunoSEQ multiplex PCR; in TCRdb, only in-frame clones are kept and a portion is missing. V, J and clone size were drawn from that table, and D and trimming were deduced from the DNA. The sample contains about 250,000 clones, about 82% of which appear only once. The clonotype comes from a woman aged 60-75 years with active or convalescent COVID-19. The sample taken for sequencing was peripheral blood.

CDR3 amino acids: CSVGQGGGYTF. In nucleotides, the CDR3 is TGCAGCGTGGGACAGGGAGGCGGCTACACCTTC. The chain links TRBV29-1 to TRBJ1-2, with 9 bases identical to TRBD1. Germline V gene data show CDR1 as SQVTM and CDR2 as ANQGSEA. V was pared by 6 bases and J by 8 bases, with 4 bases of the junction left unmatched. This CDR3 contains 11 residues.